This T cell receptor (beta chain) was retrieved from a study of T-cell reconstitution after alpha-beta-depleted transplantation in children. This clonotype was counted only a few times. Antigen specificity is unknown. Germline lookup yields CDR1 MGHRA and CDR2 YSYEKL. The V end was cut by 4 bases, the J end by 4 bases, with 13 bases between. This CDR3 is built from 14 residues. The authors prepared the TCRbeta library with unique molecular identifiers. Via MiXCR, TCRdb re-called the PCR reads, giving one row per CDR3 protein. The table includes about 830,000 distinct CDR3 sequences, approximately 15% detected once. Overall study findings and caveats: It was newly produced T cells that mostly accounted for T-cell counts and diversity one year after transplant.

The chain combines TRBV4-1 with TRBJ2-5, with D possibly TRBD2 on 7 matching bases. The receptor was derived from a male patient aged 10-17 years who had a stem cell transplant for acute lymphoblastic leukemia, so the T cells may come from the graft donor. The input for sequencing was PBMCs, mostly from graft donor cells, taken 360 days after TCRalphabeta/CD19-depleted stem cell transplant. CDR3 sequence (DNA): TGCGCCAGCAGCCCTTGGGGGGGGCCAGAGACCCAGTACTTC. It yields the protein CASSPWGGPETQYF.